What follows are 10 T cell receptor beta chains derived from one specimen sequenced in a study of T cell repertoires in cytomegalovirus infection. Each CDR3 protein is one row after TCRdb ran MiXCR on the reads. The sample records about 600,000 distinct CDR3 sequences, approximately 24% being singletons. The source material was CD8+ T cells from PBMCs. These receptors were collected from a human donor in good health (CMV status not recorded). Some clones in this sample may be carry-over from other donors' samples.

This chain uses TRBV18 with TRBJ2-7; D not certain. CDR1 and CDR2 (germline): KGHSH, LQKENI. The germline V and J ends were trimmed by 6 bases and 6 bases, with 9 bases remaining between them. The CDR3 totals 11 residues. The chain's CDR3 is CASSPLAEQYV. The DNA of the CDR3 is TGTGCCAGCTCCCCCTTAGCCGAGCAGTACGTC.

The chain couples TRBV28 to TRBJ1-6; D is uncertain. The CDR3 has 15 residues. Trimming stripped 3 bases from V and 7 bases from J, with 13 bases between. Looked up from germline, CDR1 is MDHEN and CDR2 is SYDVKM. The DNA for the CDR3 is TGTGCCAGCAGTTTTGAGGGATATGGGAATTCACCCCTCCACTTT. Translation: CASSFEGYGNSPLHF.

In its sample, this clonotype was seen many times. The CDR3 DNA reads as TGTGCCAGCAGCCACCGGACTAGCGGGGGAGAAACAGATACGCAGTATTTT. Translating it yields CASSHRTSGGETDTQYF. This chain connects TRBV7-6 to TRBJ2-3, with 13 nucleotides matching TRBD2. V lost 5 bases and J lost 3; bases outside the gene matches: 8. Germline V gives CDR1 SGHVS, CDR2 FNYEAQ. The CDR3 extends over 17 amino acids.

V is TRBV2 and J is TRBJ1-3, with D unresolved. Germline V gene data show CDR1 as SNHLY and CDR2 as FYNNEI. V lost 10 bases, J lost 0 bases, and 7 bases lay in between. The CDR3 extends over 12 amino acids. The CDR3 loop reads CAIRSSGNTIYF. Written as DNA, the CDR3 is TGTGCCATCCGTTCCTCTGGAAACACCATATATTTT.

There are many counts of this clonotype. The V call is TRBV20-1, the J call TRBJ2-7, with 12 bases identical to TRBD2. Germline assignment: CDR1 DFQATT and CDR2 SNEGSKA (reference sequence). There are 20 residues in the CDR3. Losses at the gene ends were 1 base for V and 5 bases for J; bases not matched to a gene: 21. CDR3 nucleotides: TGCAGTGCTAGAGGGACCCCCTTTCCTAGCGGGGGGGCGTTTAACCACGAGCAGTACTTC. This codes for CSARGTPFPSGGAFNHEQYF.

As for this clonotype: A much larger clone lies one base from this, so it may be a read error. The chain combines TRBV7-6 with TRBJ2-1; no reliable D call. CDR3 length: 16 amino acids. Germline V gives CDR1 SGHVS, CDR2 FNYEAQ. The CDR3 coding sequence is TGTGCTAGCAGCTTAACTTCGGCAGGTGGATACAATGAGCAGTTCTTC. It yields the protein CASSLTSAGGYNEQFF.

This clonotype has at least ten counts. The V call is TRBV7-9, the J call TRBJ2-1; TRBD1 matches 8 bases. V was clipped by 4 bases and J by 5 bases; unmatched bases: 7. CDR3 length equals 15 residues. Per the germline V gene, CDR1 is SEHNR and CDR2 is FQNEAQ (reference sequence). The CDR3: CASSSTGQVNNEQFF. The CDR3 nucleotides read TGTGCCAGCAGCTCCACGGGACAGGTGAACAATGAGCAGTTCTTC.

This clonotype was counted ten times or more. This chain uses TRBV7-2 with TRBJ2-5; D possibly corresponds to TRBD2 (5 bases). The CDR3 covers 14 residues. Germline lookup yields CDR1 SGHTA and CDR2 FQGNSA. Trimming shortened V by 3 bases and J by 0 bases, and 8 bases separated the two germline ends. DNA for the CDR3: TGTGCCAGCAGCTTGAGGGTGTACCAAGAGACCCAGTACTTC. Translating gives CASSLRVYQETQYF.

The chain couples TRBV6-6 to TRBJ1-1; possibly TRBD1 for D (6 bases). Trimming removed 2 bases at V and 5 bases at J, with 15 bases between. In germline, CDR1 is MNHNY, CDR2 SVGAGI (reference sequence). There are 15 residues in the CDR3. CDR3 in amino acids: CASSYVAGERTEAFF. CDR3 coding DNA: TGTGCCAGCAGTTACGTGGCAGGGGAGAGGACTGAAGCTTTCTTT.

This clonotype was counted between two and nine times. The rearrangement links TRBV14 to TRBJ1-2; D uncertain. The CDR3 sequence is 13 residues long. Trimming removed 1 base at V and 4 bases at J, with 7 bases between. The V gene's germline CDR1 is SGHDN and CDR2 FVKESK. The CDR3 nucleotides read TGTGCCAGCAGCCAAGGGGCAAGCTATGGCTACACCTTC. Amino acids: CASSQGASYGYTF.